This T cell receptor (beta chain) is from a study of blood T cell repertoires in COVID-19. The protocol was immunoSEQ multiplex PCR, while the TCRdb copy is restricted to in-frame clones and leaves out a portion. The table lists about 290,000 clones, around 81% of them singletons, with around 3.7% in the top ten. The germline gives CDR1 SGHDT, CDR2 YYEEEE. CDR3 length equals 16 residues. Trimming left V 4 bases short and J 0 bases short, with 15 bases between. This receptor was obtained from a woman between 45 and 65 years old with active or convalescent COVID-19. The chain joins TRBV5-6 to TRBJ2-3; a possible D gene is TRBD1 (6 bases). Sequenced material: peripheral blood. The CDR3 DNA sequence: TGTGCCAGCAGCCGAATCGGACAGTTCAGCACAGATACGCAGTATTTT. It specifies CASSRIGQFSTDTQYF.